The 30 T cell receptor beta chains reported below all come from one sample, sequenced in a study of blood T cell repertoires in COVID-19. Clones were sequenced by immunoSEQ multiplex PCR, and TCRdb holds only the in-frame ones, with some missing. The profile shows 90,000 to 150,000 clones, about three quarters of them singletons. Input material: peripheral blood. These receptors came from a man between 65 and 85 years old with acute or convalescent COVID-19.

This sequence joins TRBV6-6 and TRBJ2-7; D gene ambiguous. The CDR3 contains 14 residues. V was clipped by 0 bases and J by 0 bases, with 6 bases between them. The germline V gene encodes CDR1 MNHNY and CDR2 SVGAGI (reference sequence). CDR3 DNA: TGTGCCAGCAGTTACTCGAGAGTCTCCTACGAGCAGTACTTC. This sequence encodes CASSYSRVSYEQYF.

The rearrangement uses TRBV23-1 and TRBJ2-6; D might be TRBD1 (6 bases). TRBV23-1 is annotated as an ORF whose role is uncertain. Trimming left V 7 bases short and J 0 bases short, with 16 bases between. The CDR3 is made up of 17 amino acids. CDR3 amino acids: CASIRGQTASGANVLTF. In DNA form, the CDR3 reads TGCGCCAGCATCCGGGGACAAACTGCCTCTGGGGCCAACGTCCTGACTTTC.

V gene TRBV3-1 (or the pseudogene TRBV3-2) combines with J gene TRBJ1-1; TRBD1 is a possible D gene (5 bases). The V and J ends lost 0 bases and 11 bases respectively, with 16 bases between them. This CDR3 is 14 amino acids long. Germline values: CDR1 LGHDT, CDR2 YNNKEL (reference sequence). The CDR3 region is CASSQDSRDERAFF. Here the CDR3 DNA reads TGTGCCAGCAGCCAAGACTCCAGGGATGAAAGGGCTTTCTTT.

The rearrangement links TRBV2 to TRBJ2-7; 8 bases align to TRBD1. The CDR3 sequence is 14 residues long. Losses at the gene ends were 4 bases for V and 1 base for J; bases not matched to a gene: 3. CDR1 is SNHLY, CDR2 FYNNEI, per germline. This CDR3 is CASSVQGASYEQYF. The CDR3 region has the DNA TGTGCCAGCAGTGTCCAGGGGGCGTCCTACGAGCAGTACTTC.

DNA of the CDR3: TGTGCCAGCTCTTCCGAGACTTATAGCACAGATACGCAGTATTTT. It translates to CASSSETYSTDTQYF. This chain uses TRBV18 with TRBJ2-3, with D unresolved. The ends were cut back, 6 bases at V and 0 bases at J, with 13 bases in the middle. The CDR3 spans 15 residues. Germline CDR1 and CDR2: KGHSH and LQKENI.

The chain links TRBV3-1 (or the pseudogene TRBV3-2) to TRBJ1-2; 8 bases are shared with TRBD1. This CDR3 comprises 16 residues. Germline CDR1 LGHDT, CDR2 YNNKEL (reference sequence). Germline trimming cut 3 bases from V and 5 bases from J; bases unmatched to any gene: 11. CDR3 nucleotide sequence: TGTGCCAGCAGCCACCGGGACAGGCGGGGTTTATATGGCTACACCTTC. It specifies CASSHRDRRGLYGYTF.

CDR3 bases: TGTGCCTGGAGTGCTTTACGGAACAGGGACAATGAGCAGTTCTTC. Translating gives CAWSALRNRDNEQFF. The chain combines TRBV30 with TRBJ2-1, with D perhaps matching TRBD1 (6 bases). Trimming cost V 1 base and J 5 bases, with 15 bases left between them. The germline gives CDR1 GTSNPN, CDR2 SVGIG (reference sequence). The CDR3 has 15 residues.

The chain links TRBV2 to TRBJ2-3; 7 positions match TRBD2. Trimming cost V 6 bases and J 4 bases; bases outside gene matches: 7. CDR3 length equals 14 residues. Per germline, CDR1 SNHLY and CDR2 FYNNEI. The chain's CDR3 is CASSEGLTSDTQYF. CDR3 nucleotide sequence: TGTGCCAGCAGCGAGGGACTAACGTCAGATACGCAGTATTTT.

The CDR3 region is CASSYSSGRGGETQYF. CDR3 coding DNA: TGTGCCAGCAGTTACTCGTCTGGACGCGGGGGAGAGACCCAGTACTTC. The chain recombines TRBV6-5 with TRBJ2-5; 7 bases are a match to TRBD2. The junction had 8 bases not matched to a gene; V was cut back by 0 bases and J by 4 bases. Germline CDR1 and CDR2: MNHEY and SVGAGI. The CDR3 contains 16 residues.

This clone was picked up a small number of times. This chain links TRBV4-2 with TRBJ2-2, with 9 bases matching TRBD1. The trim removed 0 bases at V and 0 bases at J, leaving 5 bases unmatched. CDR1 LGHNA and CDR2 YNFKEQ come from the germline V gene. The CDR3 has 18 amino acids. The CDR3 DNA reads as TGTGCCAGCAGCCAAGATGACAGGGGGTTTACGAACACCGGGGAGCTGTTTTTT. Translation gives CASSQDDRGFTNTGELFF.

The chain uses TRBV7-3 and TRBJ2-1; 11 nucleotides match TRBD2. This CDR3 region has 15 residues. Germline trimming cut 5 bases from V and 8 bases from J; bases unmatched to any gene: 8. Germline V CDR1 and CDR2: SGHTA, FQGTGA. As DNA, the CDR3 is TGTGCCAGCAGCCTGTGGCTAGCGGGGGGAGATGAGCAGTTCTTC. Its translation is CASSLWLAGGDEQFF.

CDR3 nucleotides: TGTGCCAGCAGCTGGCCGGGACAGGGTACTCTTGAAGCTTTCTTT. Translation: CASSWPGQGTLEAFF. V gene TRBV5-4 combines with J gene TRBJ1-1; TRBD1 matches 9 bases. This CDR3 contains 15 residues. Looked up from germline, CDR1 is SGHNT and CDR2 is YYREEE (reference sequence). With V trimmed by 3 bases and J by 7 bases, 10 bases remained unmatched.

The rearrangement uses TRBV7-8 and TRBJ2-1, with D uncertain. Per germline, CDR1 SGHVS and CDR2 FQNEAQ. The CDR3 length is 14 residues. V dropped 2 bases and J dropped 7 bases, with 12 bases sitting between them. The CDR3 spells CASSLSGARNEQFF. The CDR3 DNA sequence: TGTGCCAGCAGCTTATCCGGAGCTCGGAATGAGCAGTTCTTC.

The chain couples TRBV9 to TRBJ2-6; 14 bases are shared with TRBD2. This CDR3 comprises 18 residues. V was clipped by 3 bases and J by 1 base; unmatched bases: 3. Germline V lookup: CDR1 SGDLS, CDR2 YYNGEE. CDR3 sequence: CASSAGTSGSSGANVLTF. The CDR3 DNA is TGTGCCAGCAGCGCCGGGACTAGCGGGAGTTCTGGGGCCAACGTCCTGACTTTC.

The V gene is TRBV27, the J gene TRBJ1-5, with 8 bases that match TRBD1. The CDR3 sequence is 15 residues long. J was trimmed by 1 base and V by 6 bases; bases with no gene match: 5. Germline CDR1 and CDR2: MNHEY and SMNVEV (reference sequence). The CDR3 sequence: CASRQGARSNQPQHF. The CDR3 nucleotides are TGTGCCAGCAGGCAGGGGGCAAGGAGCAATCAGCCCCAGCATTTT.

The rearrangement joins TRBV6-5 to TRBJ2-7; 8 nucleotides align to TRBD1. The germline gives CDR1 MNHEY, CDR2 SVGAGI. The V segment lost 0 bases and the J segment 5 bases; nucleotides outside the gene matches: 6. The CDR3 covers 15 residues. The CDR3 protein is CASSYSQTGDDEQYF. The CDR3 DNA is TGTGCCAGCAGTTACTCTCAGACAGGGGACGACGAGCAGTACTTC.

The chain uses TRBV5-4 and TRBJ1-6; 7 nucleotides line up with TRBD1. CDR3 length: 14 amino acids. Germline V CDR1 and CDR2: SGHNT, YYREEE (reference sequence). The V gene end was trimmed by 4 bases and the J gene end by 8 bases; junction bases not matched to a gene: 6. The CDR3 bases are TGTGCCAGCAGCCGCCCTCAGGGGGATTCACCCCTCCACTTT. It translates to CASSRPQGDSPLHF.

The gene calls are TRBV29-1 and TRBJ1-2, with a possible D match to TRBD1 (6 bases). Germline CDR1 and CDR2: SQVTM and ANQGSEA. CDR3 length equals 11 residues. The germline V and J ends were trimmed by 7 bases and 2 bases, with 8 bases remaining between them. The CDR3 DNA reads TGCAGCGGGGACAACAACTATGGCTACACCTTC. Amino acid sequence: CSGDNNYGYTF.

The chain joins TRBV7-3 to TRBJ1-2, with D maybe TRBD1 (6 bases). Trimming took off 2 bases at V and 0 bases at J, with 10 bases between the two ends. The CDR3 loop spans 15 amino acids. CDR1 and CDR2 from the germline V gene are SGHTA and FQGTGA. The DNA of the CDR3 is TGTGCCAGCAGCTTACTCAGGGGTCCTAACTATGGCTACACCTTC. It codes for CASSLLRGPNYGYTF.

V gene TRBV12-3 or TRBV12-4 combines with J gene TRBJ1-1; D not resolved. The V end lost 4 bases, the J end lost 2 bases, and 8 bases lay between the germline ends. The length of the CDR3 is 13 residues. The CDR3 loop reads CASSYHSNTEAFF. The DNA for the CDR3 is TGTGCCAGCAGTTATCACAGTAACACTGAAGCTTTCTTT.

The chain joins TRBV18 to TRBJ1-1, with 8 nucleotides matching TRBD1. Trimming took 4 bases from V and 8 from J; bases not matched to a gene: 12. Germline V gene sequence: CDR1 KGHSH, CDR2 LQKENI. This CDR3 has 15 amino acids. The DNA for the CDR3 is TGTGCCAGCTCACTCCGGACAGGGCCCCAGGCAGAAGCTTTCTTT. Its protein product is CASSLRTGPQAEAFF.

The chain has TRBV6-4 and TRBJ2-3; TRBD2 matches 8 bases. The junction had 10 bases not matched to a gene; V was cut back by 8 bases and J by 3 bases. This CDR3 region has 15 residues. CDR1 and CDR2 (germline): MRHNA, SNTAGT. In nucleotides, the CDR3 is TGTGCCAGCCGGGTCCGGGAGGGCCGGACAGATACGCAGTATTTT. Translating gives CASRVREGRTDTQYF.

V usage is TRBV5-3 and J usage is TRBJ1-2; TRBD1 matches 11 bases. TRBV5-3 is an ORF, with its function uncertain. This CDR3 region has 16 residues. V dropped 2 bases and J dropped 6; count of bases not matched to a gene: 9. The CDR3 nucleotides are TGTGCCAGAAGCTTTCGGACAGGGGGCAAATTTAATGGCTACACCTTC. Amino acids: CARSFRTGGKFNGYTF.

The chain joins TRBV6-2 or TRBV6-3 to TRBJ2-7, with 9 bases aligning to TRBD2. CDR1 MNHEY and CDR2 SVGEGT come from the germline V gene. The CDR3 consists of 18 residues. With V trimmed by 6 bases and J by 2 bases, 17 bases remained unmatched. The CDR3 spells CASSLLPSGARIAYEQYF. CDR3 nucleotides: TGTGCCAGCAGCCTACTGCCTAGCGGGGCCCGAATTGCCTACGAGCAGTACTTC.

The V and J genes are TRBV5-8 and TRBJ1-3; a weak D match, TRBD1 (5 bases). Germline-derived CDR1 and CDR2 are SGHTS and YDEGEE. Deletions cut 3 bases from V and 1 base from J, with 11 bases between. The CDR3 covers 15 residues. For the CDR3, the DNA is TGTGCCAGCAGCTGGAGGGGAGGGTCTGGAAACACCATATATTTT. Protein: CASSWRGGSGNTIYF.

DNA of the CDR3: TGTGCCAGCAGGATGCGGGGAGGCTCCTACGAGCAGTACTTC. It yields the protein CASRMRGGSYEQYF. The chain carries TRBV11-2 and TRBJ2-7, with D possibly TRBD2 on 6 matching bases. The CDR3 sequence is 14 residues long. Between the trimmed V and J ends, which lost 6 bases and 0 bases, there was a span of 12 bases. Germline CDR1 and CDR2: SGHAT and FQNNGV.

In this sample, this clone turned up once. The chain carries TRBV29-1 and TRBJ2-7; perhaps TRBD2 as D (5 bases). The V and J ends lost 4 bases and 9 bases respectively, with 16 bases between them. Germline lookup yields CDR1 SQVTM and CDR2 ANQGSEA. CDR3 size: 12 residues. The DNA for the CDR3 is TGCAGCGTTGCGGATAACTTCAGCGGGCAGTACTTC. Translated, it gives CSVADNFSGQYF.

The chain joins TRBV5-6 to TRBJ1-1, with no clear D. The germline V and J ends were trimmed by 4 bases and 1 base, with 14 bases remaining between them. This CDR3 is built from 15 residues. The V gene's germline CDR1 is SGHDT and CDR2 YYEEEE. This chain's CDR3 is CASSLMRSGNTEAFF. Written as DNA, the CDR3 is TGTGCCAGCAGCCTCATGAGGTCGGGGAACACTGAAGCTTTCTTT.

The J gene is TRBJ1-4, the V gene TRBV7-2; no clear D. The CDR3 covers 14 residues. Trimming cost V 5 bases and J 0 bases, with 7 bases left between them. Germline values: CDR1 SGHTA, CDR2 FQGNSA. The CDR3 DNA is TGTGCCAGCAGCCCGGGTGCAACTAATGAAAAACTGTTTTTT. It is translated as CASSPGATNEKLFF.

The gene calls are TRBV5-4 and TRBJ2-2; 7 bases are shared with TRBD2. Germline trimming cut 7 bases from V and 0 bases from J; bases unmatched to any gene: 6. This CDR3 region has 15 residues. Looked up from germline, CDR1 is SGHNT and CDR2 is YYREEE (reference sequence). The DNA for the CDR3 is TGTGCCAGCGGGGGACTACCGACGAACACCGGGGAGCTGTTTTTT. This encodes CASGGLPTNTGELFF.